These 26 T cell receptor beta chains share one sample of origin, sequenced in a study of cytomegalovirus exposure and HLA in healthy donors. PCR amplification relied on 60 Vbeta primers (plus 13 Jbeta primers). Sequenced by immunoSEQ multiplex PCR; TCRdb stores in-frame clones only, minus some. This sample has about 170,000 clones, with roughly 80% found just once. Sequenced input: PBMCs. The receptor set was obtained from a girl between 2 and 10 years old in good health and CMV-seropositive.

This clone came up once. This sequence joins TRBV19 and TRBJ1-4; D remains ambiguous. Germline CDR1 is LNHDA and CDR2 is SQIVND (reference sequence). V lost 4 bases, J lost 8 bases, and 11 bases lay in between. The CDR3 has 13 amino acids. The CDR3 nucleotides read TGTGCCAGTAGTACCGGGGTGGGAGAAAAACTGTTTTTT. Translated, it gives CASSTGVGEKLFF. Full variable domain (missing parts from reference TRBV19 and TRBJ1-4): DGGITQSPKYLFRKEGQNVTLSCEQNLNHDAMYWYRQDPGQGLRLIYYSQIVNDFQKGDIAEGYSVSREKKESFPLTVTSAQKNPTAFYLCASSTGVGEKLFFGSGTQLSVL.

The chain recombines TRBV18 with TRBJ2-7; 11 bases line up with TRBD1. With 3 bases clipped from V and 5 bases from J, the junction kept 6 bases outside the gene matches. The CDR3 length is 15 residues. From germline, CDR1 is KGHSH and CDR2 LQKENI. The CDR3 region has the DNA TGTGCCAGCTCACCTCGGACAGGGGGCCCTCACGAGCAGTACTTC. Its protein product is CASSPRTGGPHEQYF.

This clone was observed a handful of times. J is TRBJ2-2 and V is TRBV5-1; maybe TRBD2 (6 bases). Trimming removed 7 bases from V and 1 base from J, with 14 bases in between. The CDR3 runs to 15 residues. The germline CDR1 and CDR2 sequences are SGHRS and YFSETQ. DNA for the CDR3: TGCGCCAGCTCCACCTCCGGGGGGAACACCGGGGAGCTGTTTTTT. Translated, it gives CASSTSGGNTGELFF.

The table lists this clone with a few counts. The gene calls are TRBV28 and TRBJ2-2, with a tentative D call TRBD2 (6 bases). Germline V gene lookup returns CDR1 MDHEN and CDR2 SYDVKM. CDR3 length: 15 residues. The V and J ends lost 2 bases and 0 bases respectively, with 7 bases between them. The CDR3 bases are TGTGCCAGCAGTTTAGGCGGGACGAACACCGGGGAGCTGTTTTTT. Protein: CASSLGGTNTGELFF. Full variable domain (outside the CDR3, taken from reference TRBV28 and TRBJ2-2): DVKVTQSSRYLVKRTGEKVFLECVQDMDHENMFWYRQDPGLGLRLIYFSYDVKMKEKGDIPEGYSVSREKKERFSLILESASTNQTSMYLCASSLGGTNTGELFFGEGSRLTVL.

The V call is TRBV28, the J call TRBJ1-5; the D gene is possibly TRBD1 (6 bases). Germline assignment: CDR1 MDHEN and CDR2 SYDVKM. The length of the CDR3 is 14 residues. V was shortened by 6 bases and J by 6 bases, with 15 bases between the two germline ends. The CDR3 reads CASRTSRGPQPQHF. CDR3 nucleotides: TGTGCCAGCAGAACCTCCAGGGGTCCTCAGCCCCAGCATTTT.

CDR3 amino acids: CASRGSSTDTQYF. CDR3 nucleotide sequence: TGTGCCAGCCGAGGGTCTAGCACAGATACGCAGTATTTT. V is TRBV9 and J is TRBJ2-3; perhaps TRBD2 as D (5 bases). The CDR3 spans 13 residues. Trimming left V 7 bases short and J 0 bases short, with 9 bases between. CDR1 and CDR2 from the germline V gene are SGDLS and YYNGEE.

CDR3 region: CACPSGYSGNTIYF. The CDR3 bases are TGTGCCTGCCCGTCGGGTTACTCTGGAAACACCATATATTTT. This chain links TRBV30 with TRBJ1-3; D not resolved. The CDR3 is made up of 14 amino acids. Germline values: CDR1 GTSNPN, CDR2 SVGIG (reference sequence). V gave up 6 bases and J gave up 0 bases, with 12 bases separating them.

The CDR3 sequence is CASSLRTTNEQFF. The CDR3, as DNA: TGTGCCAGCAGCCTCCGGACTACAAATGAGCAGTTCTTC. The V call is TRBV7-9, the J call TRBJ2-1, with D possibly matching TRBD2 (6 bases). This CDR3 contains 13 residues. The V gene's germline CDR1 is SEHNR and CDR2 FQNEAQ (reference sequence). Trimming took 5 bases from V and 7 from J, leaving 12 bases between them. Using reference TRBV7-9 and TRBJ2-1 for the parts outside the CDR3, the full variable domain is DTGVSQNPRHKITKRGQNVTFRCDPISEHNRLYWYRQTLGQGPEFLTYFQNEAQLEKSRLLSDRFSAERPKGSFSTLEIQRTEQGDSAMYLCASSLRTTNEQFFGPGTRLTVL.

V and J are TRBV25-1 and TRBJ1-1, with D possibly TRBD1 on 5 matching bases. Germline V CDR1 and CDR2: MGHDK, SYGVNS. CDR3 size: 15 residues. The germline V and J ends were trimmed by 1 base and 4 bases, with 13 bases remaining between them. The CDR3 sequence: CASSELSGGGTEAFF. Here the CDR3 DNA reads TGTGCCAGCAGTGAATTGTCGGGGGGGGGCACTGAAGCTTTCTTT.

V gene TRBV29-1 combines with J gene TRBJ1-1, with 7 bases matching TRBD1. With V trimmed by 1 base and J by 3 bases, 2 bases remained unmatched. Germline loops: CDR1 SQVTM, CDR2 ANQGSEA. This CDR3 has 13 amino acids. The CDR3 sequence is CSVEGGGYTEAFF. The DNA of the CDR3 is TGCAGCGTTGAAGGAGGGGGCTACACTGAAGCTTTCTTT.

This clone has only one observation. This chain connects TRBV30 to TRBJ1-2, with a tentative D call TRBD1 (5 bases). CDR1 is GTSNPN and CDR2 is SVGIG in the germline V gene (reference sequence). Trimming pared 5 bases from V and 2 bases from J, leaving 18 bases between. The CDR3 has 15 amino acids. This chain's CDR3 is CAWSPLGAGNYGYTF. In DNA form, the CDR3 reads TGTGCCTGGTCCCCATTAGGGGCTGGGAACTATGGCTACACCTTC.

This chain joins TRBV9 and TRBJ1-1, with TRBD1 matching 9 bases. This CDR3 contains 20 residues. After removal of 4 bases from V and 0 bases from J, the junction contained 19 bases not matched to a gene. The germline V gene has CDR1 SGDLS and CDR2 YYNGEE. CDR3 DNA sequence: TGTGCCAGCAGCATCAGAGGGGTGGGACAGGGTGGAAGTATGAACACTGAAGCTTTCTTT. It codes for CASSIRGVGQGGSMNTEAFF.

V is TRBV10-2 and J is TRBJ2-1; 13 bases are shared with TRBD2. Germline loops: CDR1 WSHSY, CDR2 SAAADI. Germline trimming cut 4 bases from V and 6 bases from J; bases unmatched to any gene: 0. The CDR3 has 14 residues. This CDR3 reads CASSGLAGGNEQFF. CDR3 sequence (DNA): TGCGCCAGCAGTGGACTAGCGGGAGGCAATGAGCAGTTCTTC.

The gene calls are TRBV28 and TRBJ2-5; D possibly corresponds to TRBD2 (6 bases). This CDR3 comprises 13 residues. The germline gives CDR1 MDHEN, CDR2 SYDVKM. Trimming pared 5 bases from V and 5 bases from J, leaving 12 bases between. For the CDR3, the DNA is TGTGCCAGCAGTCGACTAGATGTGGAGACCCAGTACTTC. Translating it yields CASSRLDVETQYF.

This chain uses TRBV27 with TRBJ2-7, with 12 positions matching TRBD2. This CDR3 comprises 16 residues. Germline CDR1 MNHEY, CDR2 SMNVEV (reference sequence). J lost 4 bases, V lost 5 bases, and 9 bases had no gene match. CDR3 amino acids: CASSIQLAGGLYEQYF. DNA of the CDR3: TGTGCCAGCAGTATTCAACTAGCGGGAGGACTGTACGAGCAGTACTTC.

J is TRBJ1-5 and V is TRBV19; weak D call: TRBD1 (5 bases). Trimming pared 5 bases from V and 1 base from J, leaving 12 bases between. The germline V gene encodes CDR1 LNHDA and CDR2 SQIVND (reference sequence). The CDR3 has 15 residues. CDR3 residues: CASSSGGLSNQPQHF. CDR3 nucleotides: TGTGCCAGTAGTTCGGGGGGGTTGAGCAATCAGCCCCAGCATTTT. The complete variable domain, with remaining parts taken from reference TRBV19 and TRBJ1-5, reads DGGITQSPKYLFRKEGQNVTLSCEQNLNHDAMYWYRQDPGQGLRLIYYSQIVNDFQKGDIAEGYSVSREKKESFPLTVTSAQKNPTAFYLCASSSGGLSNQPQHFGDGTRLSIL.

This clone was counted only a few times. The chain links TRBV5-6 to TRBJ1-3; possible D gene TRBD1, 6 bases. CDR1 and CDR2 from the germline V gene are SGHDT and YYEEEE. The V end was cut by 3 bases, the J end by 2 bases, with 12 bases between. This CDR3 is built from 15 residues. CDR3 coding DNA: TGTGCCAGCAGCTCGCTAGACAGGACTGGAAACACCATATATTTT. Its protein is CASSSLDRTGNTIYF.

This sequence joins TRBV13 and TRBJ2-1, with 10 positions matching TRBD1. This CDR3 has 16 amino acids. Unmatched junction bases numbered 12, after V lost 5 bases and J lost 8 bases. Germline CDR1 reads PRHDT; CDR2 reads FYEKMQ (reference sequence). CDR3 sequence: CASSPTGTGAHDEQFF. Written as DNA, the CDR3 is TGTGCCAGCAGCCCTACCGGGACAGGGGCGCATGATGAGCAGTTCTTC.

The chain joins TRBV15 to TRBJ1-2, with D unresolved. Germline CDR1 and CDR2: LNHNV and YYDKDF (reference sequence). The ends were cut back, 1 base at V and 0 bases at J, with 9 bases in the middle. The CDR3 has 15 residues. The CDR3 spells CATSRGLQSNYGYTF. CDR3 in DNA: TGTGCCACCAGCAGAGGGCTCCAGTCTAACTATGGCTACACCTTC.

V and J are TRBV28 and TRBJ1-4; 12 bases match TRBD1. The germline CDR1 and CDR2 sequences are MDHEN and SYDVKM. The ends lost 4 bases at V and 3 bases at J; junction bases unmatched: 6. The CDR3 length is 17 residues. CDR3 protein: CASSSTGTGGPNEKLFF. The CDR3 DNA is TGTGCCAGCAGTTCTACCGGGACAGGGGGCCCTAATGAAAAACTGTTTTTT.

The CDR3 nucleotides are TGTGCCAGCAGCTTGGTAGCGGAGTCAACCGGGGAGCTGTTTTTT. Translation: CASSLVAESTGELFF. The chain employs TRBV5-4 and TRBJ2-2, with D possibly being TRBD2 (6 bases). V was shortened by 0 bases and J by 5 bases, with 11 bases between the two germline ends. The CDR3 extends over 15 amino acids. CDR1 and CDR2 (germline): SGHNT, YYREEE (reference sequence).

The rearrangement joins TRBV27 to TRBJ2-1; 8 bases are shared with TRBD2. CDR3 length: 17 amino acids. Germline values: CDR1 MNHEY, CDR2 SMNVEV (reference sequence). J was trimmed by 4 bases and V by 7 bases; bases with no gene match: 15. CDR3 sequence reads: CASNIRQREIGYNEQFF. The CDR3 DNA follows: TGTGCCAGCAATATCCGTCAGCGGGAGATAGGGTACAATGAGCAGTTCTTC.

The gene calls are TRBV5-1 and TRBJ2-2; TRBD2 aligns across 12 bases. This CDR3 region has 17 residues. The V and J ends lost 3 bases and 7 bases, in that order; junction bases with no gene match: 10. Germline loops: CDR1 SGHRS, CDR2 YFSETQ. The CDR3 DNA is TGCGCCAGCAGCTCCAGGACTAGCGGGATATACTTCGGGGAGCTGTTTTTT. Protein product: CASSSRTSGIYFGELFF.

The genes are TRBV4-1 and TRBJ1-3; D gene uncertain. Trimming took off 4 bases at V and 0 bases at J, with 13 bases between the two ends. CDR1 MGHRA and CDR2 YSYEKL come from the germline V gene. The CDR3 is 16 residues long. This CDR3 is CASSPWEVLSGNTIYF. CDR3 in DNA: TGCGCCAGCAGCCCTTGGGAGGTCCTCTCTGGAAACACCATATATTTT.

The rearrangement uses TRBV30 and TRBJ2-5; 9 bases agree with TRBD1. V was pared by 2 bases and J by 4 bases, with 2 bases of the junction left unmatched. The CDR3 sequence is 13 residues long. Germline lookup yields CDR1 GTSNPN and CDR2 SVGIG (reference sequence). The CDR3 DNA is TGTGCCTGGAGTATGACAGGGGGAGAGACCCAGTACTTC. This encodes CAWSMTGGETQYF.

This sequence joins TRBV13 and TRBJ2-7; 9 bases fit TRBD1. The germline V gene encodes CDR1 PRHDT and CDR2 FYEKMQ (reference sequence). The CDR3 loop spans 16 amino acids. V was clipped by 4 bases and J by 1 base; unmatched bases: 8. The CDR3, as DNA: TGTGCCAGCAGCTCCCTTGGACAGGGGATTTCCTACGAGCAGTACTTC. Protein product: CASSSLGQGISYEQYF.